One sample yielded the 6 T cell receptor beta chains listed below, sequenced in a study of control samples from healthy donors and cancer patients. The data were produced by immunoSEQ multiplex PCR, yet TCRdb's version contains in-frame clones alone and is incomplete. The sample has about 120,000 clones, roughly 92% seen once. The material sequenced was blood. Receptor source: a young man in good health.

The V and J genes are TRBV18 and TRBJ2-7; D tentatively reads TRBD1 or TRBD2 (5 bases each). The CDR3 contains 16 residues. Germline V gene data show CDR1 as KGHSH and CDR2 as LQKENI. The ends were cut back, 5 bases at V and 0 bases at J, with 17 bases in the middle. The CDR3: CASSSTDGASSYEQYF. The CDR3 DNA is TGTGCCAGCTCATCCACGGACGGGGCGAGCTCCTACGAGCAGTACTTC.

V is TRBV6-5 and J is TRBJ1-6, with D possibly being TRBD1 (6 bases). Looked up from germline, CDR1 is MNHEY and CDR2 is SVGAGI. Trimming took 6 bases from V and 6 from J, leaving 12 bases between them. CDR3 length equals 14 residues. The CDR3 DNA is TGTGCCAGCAGCGGGGACACTGGTAATTCACCCCTCCACTTT. Its protein product is CASSGDTGNSPLHF.

The genes are TRBV7-6 and TRBJ1-4; 10 nucleotides match TRBD1. The CDR3 runs 15 residues. Germline V gene sequence: CDR1 SGHVS, CDR2 FNYEAQ. Losses at the gene ends were 5 bases for V and 7 bases for J; bases not matched to a gene: 7. The CDR3 protein is CASSRDRGRGEKLFF. CDR3 bases: TGTGCCAGCAGCCGAGACAGGGGGCGCGGTGAAAAACTGTTTTTT.

V and J are TRBV9 and TRBJ2-7; TRBD2 matches at 7 bases. The length of the CDR3 is 16 residues. The V segment lost 0 bases and the J segment 4 bases; nucleotides outside the gene matches: 10. Germline loops: CDR1 SGDLS, CDR2 YYNGEE. DNA of the CDR3: TGTGCCAGCAGCGTAGGGCCGGGGAGGGACGGATACGAGCAGTACTTC. It yields the protein CASSVGPGRDGYEQYF.

The chain uses TRBV15 and TRBJ2-7; TRBD1 might be the D (6 bases). This CDR3 region has 14 residues. Trimming took off 3 bases at V and 3 bases at J, with 12 bases between the two ends. Germline V CDR1 and CDR2: LNHNV, YYDKDF (reference sequence). CDR3 sequence (DNA): TGTGCCACCAGCAGTACCGGGACAAGCTACGAGCAGTACTTC. Its translation: CATSSTGTSYEQYF.

V usage is TRBV6-5 and J usage is TRBJ1-2, with no clear D. The germline V gene has CDR1 MNHEY and CDR2 SVGAGI. The V end lost 7 bases, the J end lost 3 bases, and 15 bases lay between the germline ends. There are 14 residues in the CDR3. CDR3 sequence reads: CASTKPGSYYGYTF. For the CDR3, the DNA is TGTGCCAGCACCAAACCGGGGTCGTACTATGGCTACACCTTC.